Listed here is a single TCR beta chain. The CDR3 runs to 15 residues. Looked up from germline, CDR1 is SNHLY and CDR2 is FYNNEI. Trimming removed 2 bases from V and 0 bases from J, with 8 bases in between. Measured with immunoSEQ multiplex PCR; TCRdb has only the in-frame clones, and not every one. The data contain roughly 160,000 clones, around 82% of them singletons. The data derive from a study of blood T cell repertoires in COVID-19. The wider study: T cells, B-cell-depleted T cells, or PBMCs supplied cDNA or gDNA.

While infection was still active, Seattle patients were enrolled and then followed longitudinally. The sequencing input was peripheral blood. The gene calls are TRBV2 and TRBJ1-5; no reliable D call. The receptor was derived from a man at least 80 years old with COVID-19, enrolled during active disease. DNA of the CDR3: TGTGCCAGCAGTGAACAGGTCTATAGCAATCAGCCCCAGCATTTT. It codes for CASSEQVYSNQPQHF.